Below, 8 T cell receptor beta chains from the same sample are listed, as sequenced in a study of radiation and T cells in renal cell carcinoma. Profiling relied on immunoSEQ multiplex PCR, and the TCRdb table lists in-frame clones only, not all of them. The sample includes some 150,000 clones, about 88% seen only once; the top ten take 12%. Time point meaning: baseline pretreatment blood. Treatment meaning: 15 Gy SBRT to primary tumor, nephrectomy 4 weeks later. This specimen consisted of blood, obtained from a patient whose treatment included radiotherapy and nephrectomy. Every receptor here comes from a woman between 45 and 60 years old with renal cell carcinoma.

J is TRBJ2-3 and V is TRBV15; no definite D call. The CDR3 is 12 amino acids. Trimming took 5 bases from V and 2 from J, leaving 5 bases between them. In germline, CDR1 is LNHNV, CDR2 YYDKDF (reference sequence). CDR3 loop: CATSPPTDTQYF. In DNA form, the CDR3 reads TGTGCCACCAGCCCCCCCACAGATACGCAGTATTTT.

The chain uses TRBV5-1 and TRBJ1-2, with 10 bases matching TRBD1. V gave up 3 bases and J gave up 6 bases; unmatched junction bases: 8. The CDR3 length is 15 residues. The germline V gene encodes CDR1 SGHRS and CDR2 YFSETQ. CDR3 amino acids: CASSSTGGAPNGYTF. For the CDR3, the DNA is TGCGCCAGCAGCTCGACAGGGGGCGCCCCCAATGGCTACACCTTC.

J is TRBJ2-7 and V is TRBV5-1; possible D gene TRBD1, 6 bases. The CDR3 length is 15 residues. V was cut by 0 bases and J by 6 bases, with 16 bases left in between. Germline V gives CDR1 SGHRS, CDR2 YFSETQ. In DNA form, the CDR3 reads TGCGCCAGCAGCTTGGCCGGGACAAGGCCATCCGAGCAGTACTTC. It is translated as CASSLAGTRPSEQYF.

The sample holds a few counts of this clone. J is TRBJ1-1 and V is TRBV2; D call uncertain. The length of the CDR3 is 11 residues. The germline V gene has CDR1 SNHLY and CDR2 FYNNEI. Trimming stripped 8 bases from V and 4 bases from J, with 8 bases between. CDR3 sequence: CASLLGTEAFF. CDR3 nucleotide sequence: TGTGCCAGCCTTTTAGGCACTGAAGCTTTCTTT.

The V and J genes are TRBV4-3 and TRBJ1-4; maybe TRBD1 (5 bases). CDR3 size: 15 residues. CDR1 is LGHNA, CDR2 YSLEER, per germline. V was pared by 4 bases and J by 8 bases, with 17 bases between. CDR3 region: CASSPKNGAGEKLFF. The CDR3 nucleotides are TGCGCCAGCAGCCCCAAGAACGGGGCAGGGGAAAAACTGTTTTTT.

V usage is TRBV18 and J usage is TRBJ2-5; 13 bases map to TRBD2. This CDR3 is built from 16 residues. In germline, CDR1 is KGHSH, CDR2 LQKENI. With V trimmed by 3 bases and J by 0 bases, 1 base remained unmatched. For the CDR3, the DNA is TGTGCCAGCTCACCGGGACTAGCGGGGAACCAAGAGACCCAGTACTTC. Translated, it gives CASSPGLAGNQETQYF. Based on the CDR3 plus reference TRBV18 and TRBJ2-5, the full variable domain is NAGVMQNPRHLVRRRGQEARLRCSPMKGHSHVYWYRQLPEEGLKFMVYLQKENIIDESGMPKERFSAEFPKEGPSILRIQQVVRGDSAAYFCASSPGLAGNQETQYFGPGTRLLVL.

The chain has TRBV19 and TRBJ2-2, with D perhaps being TRBD1 or TRBD2 (6 bases each). Trimming removed 6 bases from V and 4 bases from J, with 9 bases in between. The germline V gene has CDR1 LNHDA and CDR2 SQIVND (reference sequence). CDR3 length equals 13 residues. The CDR3 nucleotides are TGTGCCAGTAGACAGGGAGGCACCGGGGAGCTGTTTTTT. Its translation: CASRQGGTGELFF. Using reference TRBV19 and TRBJ2-2 for the parts outside the CDR3, the full variable domain is DGGITQSPKYLFRKEGQNVTLSCEQNLNHDAMYWYRQDPGQGLRLIYYSQIVNDFQKGDIAEGYSVSREKKESFPLTVTSAQKNPTAFYLCASRQGGTGELFFGEGSRLTVL.

The chain is built from TRBV10-1 and TRBJ1-5, with TRBD1 identical over 7 bases. Germline loops: CDR1 WNHNN, CDR2 SYGVQD (reference sequence). This CDR3 is 13 amino acids long. Trimming at V came to 6 bases and at J to 2 bases, leaving 1 base not matched to a gene. The CDR3 protein is CASSQGGNQPQHF. CDR3 DNA: TGCGCCAGCAGCCAGGGGGGCAATCAGCCCCAGCATTTT.